The present T cell receptor beta chain was sequenced within a study of cytomegalovirus exposure and HLA in healthy donors. Findings and caveats of the study: Within an earlier analysis, most TCR beta V segments proved productive either about 90% or about 30% of the time. TRBV6-2, TRBV6-3 and some other V segments were excluded as indistinguishable. Most likely, a cluster of highly shared sequence variants arose as a sequencing artifact.

The PCR ran on 60 Vbeta and 13 Jbeta primers. The repertoire was sequenced with immunoSEQ multiplex PCR; TCRdb's copy has only in-frame clones and lacks some. The sample carries approximately 61,000 clones, 70% to 80% recorded once. All the people who gave samples were healthy bone marrow donors. V shed 1 base and J shed 2 bases, with 5 bases lying between them. The germline CDR1 and CDR2 sequences are MDHEN and SYDVKM. CDR3 length: 13 residues. Only one count was recorded for this clone. Its antigen is currently unknown. The sequencing input was PBMCs. The TCR comes from a man younger than 35 in good health and CMV-seropositive. V and J are TRBV28 and TRBJ1-1, with D unclear. The CDR3 bases are TGTGCCAGCAGTTTATCAGGTAACACTGAAGCTTTCTTT. Translated: CASSLSGNTEAFF.